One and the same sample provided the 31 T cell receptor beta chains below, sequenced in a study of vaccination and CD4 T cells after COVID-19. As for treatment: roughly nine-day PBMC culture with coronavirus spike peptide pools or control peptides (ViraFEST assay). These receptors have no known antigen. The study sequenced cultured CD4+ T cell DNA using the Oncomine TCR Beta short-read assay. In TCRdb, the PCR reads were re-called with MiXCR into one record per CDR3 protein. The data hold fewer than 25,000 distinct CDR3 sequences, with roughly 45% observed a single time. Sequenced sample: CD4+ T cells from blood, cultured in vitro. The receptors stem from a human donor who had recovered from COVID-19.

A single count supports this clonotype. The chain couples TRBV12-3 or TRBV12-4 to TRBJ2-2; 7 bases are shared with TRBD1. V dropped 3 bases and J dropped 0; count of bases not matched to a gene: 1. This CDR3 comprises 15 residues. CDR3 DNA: TGTGCCAGCAGTTTTCAGGGGGCGAACACCGGGGAGCTGTTTTTT. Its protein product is CASSFQGANTGELFF.

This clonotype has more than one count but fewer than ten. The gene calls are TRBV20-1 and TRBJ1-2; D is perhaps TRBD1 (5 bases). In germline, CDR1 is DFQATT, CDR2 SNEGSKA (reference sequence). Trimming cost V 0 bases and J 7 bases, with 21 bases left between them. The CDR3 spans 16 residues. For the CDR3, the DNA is TGCAGTGCTAGAGAACCTCGAGGGGTTGATGGGTCTGGCTACACCTTC. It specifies CSAREPRGVDGSGYTF.

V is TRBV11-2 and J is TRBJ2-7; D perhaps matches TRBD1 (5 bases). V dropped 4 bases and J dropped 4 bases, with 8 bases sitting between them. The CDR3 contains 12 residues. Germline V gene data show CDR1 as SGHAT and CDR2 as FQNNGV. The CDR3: CASSSQGYEQYF. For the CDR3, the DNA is TGTGCCAGCAGCTCCCAGGGTTACGAGCAGTACTTC.

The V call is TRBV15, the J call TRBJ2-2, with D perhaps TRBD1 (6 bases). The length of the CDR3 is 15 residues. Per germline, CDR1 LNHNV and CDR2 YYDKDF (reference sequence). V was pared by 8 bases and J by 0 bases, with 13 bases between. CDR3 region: CATPNRGSNTGELFF. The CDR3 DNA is TGTGCCACCCCGAATAGGGGGTCGAACACCGGGGAGCTGTTTTTT. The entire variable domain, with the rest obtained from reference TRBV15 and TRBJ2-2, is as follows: DAMVIQNPRYQVTQFGKPVTLSCSQTLNHNVMYWYQQKSSQAPKLLFHYYDKDFNNEADTPDNFQSRRPNTSFCFLDIRSPGLGDTAMYLCATPNRGSNTGELFFGEGSRLTVL.

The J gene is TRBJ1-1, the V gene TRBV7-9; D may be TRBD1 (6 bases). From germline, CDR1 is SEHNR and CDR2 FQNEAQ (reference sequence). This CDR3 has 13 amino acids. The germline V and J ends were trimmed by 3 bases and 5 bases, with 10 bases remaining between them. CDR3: CASSFRGATEAFF. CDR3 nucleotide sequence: TGTGCCAGCAGCTTTCGGGGGGCGACTGAAGCTTTCTTT.

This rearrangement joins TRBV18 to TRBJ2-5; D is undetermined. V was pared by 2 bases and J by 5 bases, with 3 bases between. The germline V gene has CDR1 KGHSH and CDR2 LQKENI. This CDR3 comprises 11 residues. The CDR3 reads CASSPWETQYF. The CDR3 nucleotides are TGTGCCAGCTCACCATGGGAGACCCAGTACTTC.

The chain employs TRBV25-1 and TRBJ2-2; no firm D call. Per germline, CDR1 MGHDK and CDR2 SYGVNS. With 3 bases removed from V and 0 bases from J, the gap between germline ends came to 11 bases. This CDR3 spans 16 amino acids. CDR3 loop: CASSDALYSNTGELFF. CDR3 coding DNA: TGTGCCAGCAGTGATGCCCTTTATTCGAACACCGGGGAGCTGTTTTTT.

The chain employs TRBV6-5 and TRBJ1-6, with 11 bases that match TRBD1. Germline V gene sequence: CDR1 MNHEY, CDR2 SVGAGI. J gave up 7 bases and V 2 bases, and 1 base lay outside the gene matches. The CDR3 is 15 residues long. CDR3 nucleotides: TGTGCCAGCAGTTACCGGGACAGGGGGAATTCACCCCTCCACTTT. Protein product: CASSYRDRGNSPLHF.

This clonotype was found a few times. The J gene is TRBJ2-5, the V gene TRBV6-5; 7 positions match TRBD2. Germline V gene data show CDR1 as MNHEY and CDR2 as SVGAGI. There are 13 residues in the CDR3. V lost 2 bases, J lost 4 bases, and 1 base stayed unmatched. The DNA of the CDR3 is TGTGCCAGCAGTTACCGCGGGGGAGAGACCCAGTACTTC. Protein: CASSYRGGETQYF.

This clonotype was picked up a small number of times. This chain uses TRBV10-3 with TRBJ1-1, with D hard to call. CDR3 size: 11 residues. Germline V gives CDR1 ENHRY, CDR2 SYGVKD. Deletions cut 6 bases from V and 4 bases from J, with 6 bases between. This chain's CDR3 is CAIRESTEAFF. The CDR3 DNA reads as TGTGCCATCAGGGAGAGCACTGAAGCTTTCTTT.

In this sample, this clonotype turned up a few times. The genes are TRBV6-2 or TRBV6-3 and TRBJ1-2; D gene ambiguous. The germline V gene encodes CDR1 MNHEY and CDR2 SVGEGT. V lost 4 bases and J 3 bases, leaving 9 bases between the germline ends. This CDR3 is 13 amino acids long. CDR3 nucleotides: TGTGCCAGCAGTTCGACGGTCGACTATGGCTACACCTTC. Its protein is CASSSTVDYGYTF.

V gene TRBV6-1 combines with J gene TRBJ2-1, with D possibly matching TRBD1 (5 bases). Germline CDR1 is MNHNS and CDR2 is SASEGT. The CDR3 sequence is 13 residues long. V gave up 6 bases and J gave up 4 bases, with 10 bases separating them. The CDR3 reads CASRQTVYNEQFF. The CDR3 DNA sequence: TGTGCCAGCAGGCAGACAGTTTACAATGAGCAGTTCTTC.

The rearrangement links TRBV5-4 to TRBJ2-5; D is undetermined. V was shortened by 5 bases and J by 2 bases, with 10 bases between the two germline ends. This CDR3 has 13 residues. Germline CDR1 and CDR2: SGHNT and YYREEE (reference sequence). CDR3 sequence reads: CASSPDNQETQYF. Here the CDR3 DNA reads TGTGCCAGCAGTCCCGACAATCAAGAGACCCAGTACTTC. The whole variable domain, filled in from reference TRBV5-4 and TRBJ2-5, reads ETGVTQSPTHLIKTRGQQVTLRCSSQSGHNTVSWYQQALGQGPQFIFQYYREEENGRGNFPPRFSGLQFPNYSSELNVNALELDDSALYLCASSPDNQETQYFGPGTRLLVL.

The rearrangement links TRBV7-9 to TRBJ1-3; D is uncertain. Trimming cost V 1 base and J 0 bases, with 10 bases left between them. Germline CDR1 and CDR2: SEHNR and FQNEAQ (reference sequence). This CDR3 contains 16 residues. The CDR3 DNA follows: TGTGCCAGCAGCTTAGTTGCAGCGAGCTCTGGAAACACCATATATTTT. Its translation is CASSLVAASSGNTIYF.

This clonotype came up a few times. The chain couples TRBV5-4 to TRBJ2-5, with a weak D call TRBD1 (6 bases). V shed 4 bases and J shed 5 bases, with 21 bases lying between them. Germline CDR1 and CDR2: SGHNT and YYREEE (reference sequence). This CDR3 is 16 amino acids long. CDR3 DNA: TGTGCCAGCAGCCCCCGCCGGGACACGGTGCGGGAGACCCAGTACTTC. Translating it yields CASSPRRDTVRETQYF.

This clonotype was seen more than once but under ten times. CDR3 sequence (DNA): TGTGCCAGCAGTTACTCGACTACGAAAAACATTCAGTACTTC. Protein: CASSYSTTKNIQYF. The chain is built from TRBV6-5 and TRBJ2-4; D is perhaps TRBD2 (5 bases). The germline V gene has CDR1 MNHEY and CDR2 SVGAGI. Trimming shortened V by 0 bases and J by 4 bases, and 7 bases separated the two germline ends. The CDR3 extends over 14 amino acids.

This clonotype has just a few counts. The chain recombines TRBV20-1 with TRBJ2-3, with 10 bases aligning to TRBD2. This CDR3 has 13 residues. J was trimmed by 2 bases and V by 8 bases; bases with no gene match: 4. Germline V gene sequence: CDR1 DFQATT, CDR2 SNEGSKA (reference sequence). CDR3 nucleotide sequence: TGCAGTCCTCTAGCGGGAGTCACAGATACGCAGTATTTT. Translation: CSPLAGVTDTQYF.

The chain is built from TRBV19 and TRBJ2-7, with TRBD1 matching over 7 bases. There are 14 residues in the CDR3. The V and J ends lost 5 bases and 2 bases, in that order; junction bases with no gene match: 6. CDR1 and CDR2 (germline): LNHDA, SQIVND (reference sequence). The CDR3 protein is CASSSPGTAYEQYF. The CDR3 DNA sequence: TGTGCCAGTAGTTCACCTGGGACAGCCTACGAGCAGTACTTC.

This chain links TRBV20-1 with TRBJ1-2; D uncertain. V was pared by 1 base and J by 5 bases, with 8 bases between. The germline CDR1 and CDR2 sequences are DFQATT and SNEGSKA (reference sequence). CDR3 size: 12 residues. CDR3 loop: CSARGGVYGYTF. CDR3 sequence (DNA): TGCAGTGCTAGAGGAGGAGTATATGGCTACACCTTC.

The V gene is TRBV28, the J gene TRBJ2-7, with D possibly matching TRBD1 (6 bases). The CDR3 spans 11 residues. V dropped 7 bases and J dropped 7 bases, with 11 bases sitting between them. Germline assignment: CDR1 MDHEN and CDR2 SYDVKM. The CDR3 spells CASISRGEQYF. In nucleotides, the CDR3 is TGTGCCAGCATTTCAAGGGGGGAGCAGTACTTC.

In nucleotides, the CDR3 is TGTGCCAGCAGTTACGCTAGCGGGAGCGAGACCCAGTACTTC. Residues: CASSYASGSETQYF. The rearrangement links TRBV6-5 to TRBJ2-5, with 10 bases identical to TRBD2. CDR1 and CDR2 (germline): MNHEY, SVGAGI. The CDR3 has 14 amino acids. V shed 2 bases, J shed 5 bases, and the junction held 2 bases outside the gene matches.

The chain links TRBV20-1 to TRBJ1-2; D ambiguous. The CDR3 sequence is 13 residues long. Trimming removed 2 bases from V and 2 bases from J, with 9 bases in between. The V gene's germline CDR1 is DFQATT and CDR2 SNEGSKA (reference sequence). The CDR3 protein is CSARSGVNYGYTF. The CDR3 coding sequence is TGCAGTGCTAGATCTGGGGTAAACTATGGCTACACCTTC.

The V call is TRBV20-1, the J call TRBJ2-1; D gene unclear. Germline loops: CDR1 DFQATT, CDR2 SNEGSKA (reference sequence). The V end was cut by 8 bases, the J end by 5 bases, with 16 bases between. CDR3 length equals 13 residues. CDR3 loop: CSSPGLGNNEQFF. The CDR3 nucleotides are TGCAGTTCTCCCGGGCTAGGGAACAATGAGCAGTTCTTC.

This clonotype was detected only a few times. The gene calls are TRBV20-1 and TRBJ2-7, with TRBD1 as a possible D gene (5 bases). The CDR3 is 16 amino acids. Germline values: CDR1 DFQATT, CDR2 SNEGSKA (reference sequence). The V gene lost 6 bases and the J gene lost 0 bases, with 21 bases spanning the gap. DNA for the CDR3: TGCAGTGCAAGAAAAGCCCAGGGCTGGAGCTCCTACGAGCAGTACTTC. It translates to CSARKAQGWSSYEQYF.

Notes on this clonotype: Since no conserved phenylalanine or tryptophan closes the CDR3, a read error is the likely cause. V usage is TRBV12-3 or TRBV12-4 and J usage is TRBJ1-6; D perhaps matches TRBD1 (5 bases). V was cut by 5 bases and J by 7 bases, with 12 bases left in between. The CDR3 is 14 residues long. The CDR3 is CASSRGTDNSPLHS. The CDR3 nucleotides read TGTGCCAGCAGTAGAGGGACCGACAATTCACCCCTCCACTCT.

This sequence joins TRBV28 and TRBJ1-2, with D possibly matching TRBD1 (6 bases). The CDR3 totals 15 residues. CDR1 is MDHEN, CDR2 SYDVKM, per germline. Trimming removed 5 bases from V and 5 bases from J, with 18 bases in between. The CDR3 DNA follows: TGTGCCAGCAGTCGAGGGGGGCAGCGAGAGTATGGCTACACCTTC. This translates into CASSRGGQREYGYTF.

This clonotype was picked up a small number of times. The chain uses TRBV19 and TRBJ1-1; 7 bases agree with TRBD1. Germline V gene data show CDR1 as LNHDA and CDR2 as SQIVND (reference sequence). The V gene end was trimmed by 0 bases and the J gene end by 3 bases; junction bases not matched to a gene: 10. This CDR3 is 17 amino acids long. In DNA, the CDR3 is TGTGCCAGTAGTATAGATTCCGCAGGGGGAGTGGACACTGAAGCTTTCTTT. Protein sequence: CASSIDSAGGVDTEAFF.

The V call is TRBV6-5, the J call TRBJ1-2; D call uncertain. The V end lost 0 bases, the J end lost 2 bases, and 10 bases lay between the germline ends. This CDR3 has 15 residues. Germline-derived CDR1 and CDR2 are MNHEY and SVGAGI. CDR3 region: CASSYSKGINYGYTF. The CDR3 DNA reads TGTGCCAGCAGTTACTCGAAAGGGATCAACTATGGCTACACCTTC.

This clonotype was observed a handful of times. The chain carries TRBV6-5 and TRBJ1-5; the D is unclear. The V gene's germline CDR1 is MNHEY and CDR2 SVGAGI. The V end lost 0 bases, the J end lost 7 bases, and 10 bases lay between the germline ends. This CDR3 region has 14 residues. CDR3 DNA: TGTGCCAGCAGTTACTCCGGGGAGGAGCAGCCCCAGCATTTT. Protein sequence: CASSYSGEEQPQHF.

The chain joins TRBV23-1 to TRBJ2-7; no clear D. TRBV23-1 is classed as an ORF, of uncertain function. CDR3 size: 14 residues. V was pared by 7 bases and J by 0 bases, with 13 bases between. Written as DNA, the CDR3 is TGCGCCAGCACCAACCGAGGCAGCTCCTACGAGCAGTACTTC. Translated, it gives CASTNRGSSYEQYF.

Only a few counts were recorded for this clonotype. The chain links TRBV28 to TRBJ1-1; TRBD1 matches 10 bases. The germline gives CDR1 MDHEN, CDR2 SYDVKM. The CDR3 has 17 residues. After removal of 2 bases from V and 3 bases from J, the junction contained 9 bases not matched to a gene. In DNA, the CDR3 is TGTGCCAGCAGTTTAGATCCGAGACAGGGGGCCTACACTGAAGCTTTCTTT. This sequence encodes CASSLDPRQGAYTEAFF.